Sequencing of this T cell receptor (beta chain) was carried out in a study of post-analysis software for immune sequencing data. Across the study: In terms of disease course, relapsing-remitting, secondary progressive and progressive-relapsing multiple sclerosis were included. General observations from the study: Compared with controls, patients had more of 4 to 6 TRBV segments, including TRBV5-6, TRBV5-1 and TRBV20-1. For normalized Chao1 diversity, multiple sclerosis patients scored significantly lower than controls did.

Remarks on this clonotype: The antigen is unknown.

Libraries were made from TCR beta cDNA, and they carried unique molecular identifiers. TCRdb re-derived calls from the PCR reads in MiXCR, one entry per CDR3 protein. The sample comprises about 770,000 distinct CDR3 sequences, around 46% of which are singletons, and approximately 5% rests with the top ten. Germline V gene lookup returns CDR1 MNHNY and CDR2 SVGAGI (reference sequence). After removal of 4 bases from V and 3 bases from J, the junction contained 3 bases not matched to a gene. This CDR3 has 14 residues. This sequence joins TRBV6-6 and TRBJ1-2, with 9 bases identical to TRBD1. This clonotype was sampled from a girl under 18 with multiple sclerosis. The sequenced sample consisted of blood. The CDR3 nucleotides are TGTGCCAGCAGTTTACAGGGGGCATACTATGGCTACACCTTC. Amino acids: CASSLQGAYYGYTF.